The 12 T cell receptor beta chains below all came from one sample that was sequenced in a study of immune evolution from preneoplasia to lung adenocarcinoma. Using immunoSEQ multiplex PCR, the repertoire was profiled, and TCRdb retains in-frame clones only, with some absent. Among 9,500 to 13,000 clones, 82% were seen once, and the ten largest hold roughly 1.6%. Sequencing was carried out using FFPE minimally invasive lung adenocarcinoma tissue. The receptors were gathered from a person in their 70s with lung adenocarcinoma.

The chain is built from TRBV6-5 and TRBJ2-5; D not resolved. The CDR3 spans 13 residues. In germline, CDR1 is MNHEY, CDR2 SVGAGI. Deletions cut 6 bases from V and 2 bases from J, with 10 bases between. The CDR3: CASRLLAQETQYF. Here the CDR3 DNA reads TGTGCCAGCAGGTTATTGGCACAAGAGACCCAGTACTTC.

The chain links TRBV14 to TRBJ2-5; D uncertain. V was shortened by 2 bases and J by 5 bases, with 3 bases between the two germline ends. The CDR3 is 11 residues long. Germline values: CDR1 SGHDN, CDR2 FVKESK. CDR3 residues: CASSQSETQYF. The CDR3 coding sequence is TGTGCCAGCAGCCAATCGGAGACCCAGTACTTC.

This clone turned up a few times. The CDR3 carries no conserved terminal phenylalanine or tryptophan, so it likely arises from a read error. The V call is TRBV27, the J call TRBJ2-2; the match to TRBD2 covers 7 bases. In germline, CDR1 is MNHEY, CDR2 SMNVEV (reference sequence). J gave up 7 bases and V 6 bases, and 17 bases lay outside the gene matches. The CDR3 length is 17 residues. The chain's CDR3 is CASRNLETSRTGGELFL. The DNA of the CDR3 is TGTGCCAGCAGAAACCTCGAGACTAGCAGGACGGGCGGGGAGCTGTTTCTT.

The chain uses TRBV6-5 and TRBJ1-1; the D is unclear. The CDR3 has 13 amino acids. Germline CDR1 and CDR2: MNHEY and SVGAGI. Trimming took off 5 bases at V and 0 bases at J, with 7 bases between the two ends. The chain's CDR3 is CASSDVMNTEAFF. The DNA for the CDR3 is TGTGCCAGCAGTGACGTCATGAACACTGAAGCTTTCTTT.

The V and J genes are TRBV7-9 and TRBJ1-3, with a possible D match to TRBD1 (5 bases). The germline V gene encodes CDR1 SEHNR and CDR2 FQNEAQ (reference sequence). This CDR3 has 13 residues. The V end was cut by 5 bases, the J end by 9 bases, with 14 bases between. This CDR3 is CASSPLRGSTIYF. CDR3 DNA: TGTGCCAGCAGCCCTCTACGGGGGAGCACCATATATTTT.

This chain's CDR3 is CAWSPREGARETQYF. CDR3 DNA: TGTGCCTGGAGTCCCCGGGAGGGGGCGAGGGAGACCCAGTACTTC. This sequence joins TRBV30 and TRBJ2-5; D perhaps matches TRBD2 (8 bases). Germline CDR1 and CDR2: GTSNPN and SVGIG (reference sequence). CDR3 size: 15 residues. The V and J ends lost 2 bases and 5 bases respectively, with 18 bases between them. Looking up the rest from reference TRBV30 and TRBJ2-5 gives the full variable domain: SQTIHQWPATLVQPVGSPLSLECTVEGTSNPNLYWYRQAAGRGLQLLFYSVGIGQISSEVPQNLSASRPQDRQFILSSKKLLLSDSGFYLCAWSPREGARETQYFGPGTRLLVL.

Only a few counts were recorded for this clone. The chain employs TRBV2 and TRBJ1-5; TRBD1 agrees at 12 bases. Germline V gene lookup returns CDR1 SNHLY and CDR2 FYNNEI. The CDR3 is 14 residues long. After removal of 6 bases from V and 9 bases from J, the junction contained 6 bases not matched to a gene. The CDR3 nucleotides are TGTGCCAGCAGCGGGGGACAGGGGGCTCGGCCCCAGCATTTT. This encodes CASSGGQGARPQHF.

This clone came up once. The V call is TRBV7-2, the J call TRBJ1-4; D remains unclear. The CDR3 consists of 13 residues. Germline CDR1 reads SGHTA; CDR2 reads FQGNSA. V lost 5 bases to trimming and J lost 6 bases, with 10 bases between them. DNA of the CDR3: TGTGCCAGCAGCCGTGGGAGCGATGAAAAACTGTTTTTT. It is translated as CASSRGSDEKLFF.

The chain has TRBV27 and TRBJ1-1; D remains ambiguous. There are 12 residues in the CDR3. Germline values: CDR1 MNHEY, CDR2 SMNVEV (reference sequence). V was trimmed by 5 bases and J by 5 bases, leaving 9 bases between them. CDR3 DNA sequence: TGTGCCAGCAGTGAGCTCGGGACTGAAGCTTTCTTT. It yields the protein CASSELGTEAFF.

CDR3 in amino acids: CASKTYGPPGEETQYF. The CDR3 DNA reads as TGCGCCAGCAAAACCTACGGACCCCCGGGGGAAGAGACCCAGTACTTC. The V gene is TRBV5-1, the J gene TRBJ2-5; TRBD2 is a possible D gene (6 bases). The V end lost 6 bases, the J end lost 3 bases, and 21 bases lay between the germline ends. This CDR3 comprises 16 residues. The germline V gene encodes CDR1 SGHRS and CDR2 YFSETQ.

V usage is TRBV6-5 and J usage is TRBJ2-7, with D maybe TRBD1 (6 bases). CDR1 MNHEY and CDR2 SVGAGI come from the germline V gene. The CDR3 is 15 residues long. V lost 6 bases and J 0 bases, leaving 15 bases between the germline ends. CDR3 loop: CASRLEDSFSYEQYF. The CDR3, as DNA: TGTGCCAGCAGACTGGAGGACAGTTTCTCCTACGAGCAGTACTTC.

This clone was seen once. V is TRBV29-1 and J is TRBJ1-1, with D maybe TRBD1 (5 bases). The germline CDR1 and CDR2 sequences are SQVTM and ANQGSEA. Deletions cut 8 bases from V and 6 bases from J, with 19 bases between. The CDR3 has 13 residues. The DNA for the CDR3 is TGCAGCATTAATCCCGGCGGGGCGGCTGAAGCTTTCTTT. Protein product: CSINPGGAAEAFF.